Given below is one TCR beta chain in context. All donors qualified as healthy HIV-negative adults and had experienced no recent acute infections or vaccinations. The CDR3 extends over 15 amino acids. CDR1 SNHLY and CDR2 FYNNEI come from the germline V gene. J lost 1 base, V lost 4 bases, and 3 bases had no gene match. Running of the assay took place at deep level. TCRdb's copy holds only in-frame clones and misses some; the assay was immunoSEQ multiplex PCR. Among some 2,500,000 clones listed, more than 85% were seen once. The data were obtained in a study of shared clonotypes between healthy human individuals.

The chain couples TRBV2 to TRBJ2-5; 10 nucleotides agree with TRBD2. This clonotype was obtained from a man between 18 and 35 years old in good health. Some clones in this sample may be carry-over from other donors' samples. The sample was naive CD4+ T cells from PBMCs. The sample's subset: CD45RA+ positively selected. The CDR3 nucleotides are TGTGCCAGCAGTGGGGCTAGCGGGAGCCAAGAGACCCAGTACTTC. Its protein is CASSGASGSQETQYF. The full variable domain, with the rest looked up from reference TRBV2 and TRBJ2-5, is EPEVTQTPSHQVTQMGQEVILRCVPISNHLYFYWYRQILGQKVEFLVSFYNNEISEKSEIFDDQFSVERPDGSNFTLKIRSTKLEDSAMYFCASSGASGSQETQYFGPGTRLLVL.